This passage covers 6 T cell receptor beta chains from one sample sequenced in a study of cytomegalovirus exposure and HLA in healthy donors. The primer mix had 60 Vbeta and 13 Jbeta primers. Using immunoSEQ multiplex PCR, the repertoire was profiled, and TCRdb retains in-frame clones only, with some absent. The repertoire holds around 130,000 clones, with around 71% as singletons. Input material: PBMCs. The receptors derive from a woman aged 55-69 years in good health and CMV-seropositive.

Details on this clone: The junction departs from germline at one end; a sequencing error may be responsible. The chain is built from TRBV7-7 and TRBJ1-1, with D possibly matching TRBD1 (5 bases). The CDR3 covers 14 residues. Germline V gene sequence: CDR1 SSHAT, CDR2 FNYEAQ (reference sequence). This chain's CDR3 is CASSLVDTNTEAFF. In nucleotides, the CDR3 is TGTGCTAGCAGCTTAGTGGACACCAACACTGAAGCTTTCTTT.

This clone showed up just a few times. This sequence joins TRBV2 and TRBJ1-3, with a tentative D call TRBD1 (5 bases). Trimming removed 4 bases at V and 2 bases at J, with 9 bases between. Germline V gene lookup returns CDR1 SNHLY and CDR2 FYNNEI. The CDR3 has 14 residues. The DNA of the CDR3 is TGTGCCAGCAGTGGTAGGGGCGCTGGAAACACCATATATTTT. Translated, it gives CASSGRGAGNTIYF.

The rearrangement joins TRBV7-9 to TRBJ2-3; possible D gene TRBD2, 6 bases. Germline CDR1 is SEHNR and CDR2 is FQNEAQ (reference sequence). The CDR3 loop spans 15 amino acids. The ends were cut back, 1 base at V and 0 bases at J, with 8 bases in the middle. As DNA, the CDR3 is TGTGCCAGCAGCTTAGGGGGGAGGAGCACAGATACGCAGTATTTT. This codes for CASSLGGRSTDTQYF.

The rearrangement uses TRBV5-6 and TRBJ1-5; D gene ambiguous. Trimming cost V 0 bases and J 0 bases, with 10 bases left between them. Per the germline V gene, CDR1 is SGHDT and CDR2 is YYEEEE. This CDR3 spans 16 amino acids. CDR3 DNA sequence: TGTGCCAGCAGCTTGGTTGGAGACCATAGCAATCAGCCCCAGCATTTT. Translation: CASSLVGDHSNQPQHF.

This sequence joins TRBV5-6 and TRBJ2-7; 8 nucleotides align to TRBD1. CDR1 is SGHDT and CDR2 is YYEEEE in the germline V gene. V lost 2 bases to trimming and J lost 5 bases; unmatched junction nucleotides: 3. The CDR3 is 13 amino acids. The CDR3 DNA reads as TGTGCCAGCAGCTTCAGGGGGCTCAACGAGCAGTACTTC. It codes for CASSFRGLNEQYF.

The genes are TRBV5-1 and TRBJ1-1; weak D call: TRBD1 (6 bases). This CDR3 spans 14 amino acids. With 4 bases removed from V and 1 base from J, the gap between germline ends came to 11 bases. The germline CDR1 and CDR2 sequences are SGHRS and YFSETQ. The CDR3 DNA reads as TGCGCCAGCAGCGTAGAACAGGGGAACACTGAAGCTTTCTTT. This codes for CASSVEQGNTEAFF.